The source of this T cell receptor beta chain is a study of blood T cell repertoires in COVID-19 (dated by TCRdb to about 2020). Context from the whole study: Samples covering the acute and convalescent phases of COVID-19 were provided by collaborators in the United States, Italy and Spain. Samples came from the ongoing ImmuneRACE study (first 160 participants) plus 1,254 subjects from 6 global collaborators. A de-identified subject ID, COVID-19 status, age in years and sex were almost always included in the sample metadata. The material from the prospective study consisted of cDNA or gDNA derived from T cells, B-cell-depleted T cells, or PBMCs. A freely available public database, intended as a resource for researchers studying the immune response to SARS-CoV-2, is where the repertoires were released. Deeply sampled blood TCRbeta repertoires from subjects exposed to, actively infected with, or recovered from COVID-19 were included in the dataset. Where HLA class I and class II types were available, the types were taken from metadata supplied by the sample provider, not from assay-based typing. Here is what the overall study found, with its caveats: Clinical and demographic metadata were provided uncurated, with the amount varying by source and participant.

TCRbeta CDR3 regions were amplified from genomic DNA by means of the immunoSEQ Assay, a bias-controlled multiplex PCR. Turning to the authors' computational methods: The number of nucleated cells in each sample was estimated from the amplification of reference gene primers within the assay. To quantify the absolute abundance of each unique TCRbeta CDR3 rearrangement, sequence reads were collapsed and filtered. For each sample, productive Simpson clonality was calculated as the square root of Simpson's diversity index across productive rearrangements. This is the immuneACCESS table as TCRdb keeps it, with only in-frame sequences that have V and J called. A part of the clones is gone; compared with another copy, unresolved V genes explain less than half, and the rest is unexplained. That table furnishes V, J and clone size, whereas the DNA furnished D and trimming. Across this sample there are over 100,000 clones, with around 82% seen only once. The ten largest clones take up about 4.5% of the sample.

Whole blood was collected in K2EDTA tubes by collaborating institutions according to the institutions' own protocols. For TCRbeta analysis, collaborators shipped samples in one of three forms: frozen whole blood, isolated PBMCs, or DNA extracted from either of those sample types. Reading from cysteine to phenylalanine, the CDR3 counts 14 amino acids. The sequence is cut down to CDR3 DNA, 42 bases in frame from base 1. The trim is 6 bases for V and 8 bases for J, with a gap of 17 bases between the germline ends. Taken from the germline V gene, the CDR1 and CDR2 loops are MNHEY and SVGAGI. Remarks on this clone: Which antigen it targets is not known. The sample holds no much larger clone one base away, and base qualities are not on file.

Source material: peripheral blood. Recombination connected TRBV6-5 to TRBJ1-3; TRBD1 might be the D gene, on 5 matching bases. The origin of this receptor is a human donor in a cohort sampled during active or convalescent COVID-19. The DNA sequence is TGTGCCAGCAGCCTCTCCGGGGGATCGGACACCATATATTTT. This gives the protein CASSLSGGSDTIYF.